This TCR beta chain stems from a study of cytomegalovirus exposure and HLA in healthy donors. As for this clone: The antigen is undetermined.

Germline lookup yields CDR1 MRHNA and CDR2 SNTAGT. The CDR3 length is 15 residues. V shed 6 bases, J shed 6 bases, and the junction held 6 bases outside the gene matches. The primer mix had 60 Vbeta and 13 Jbeta primers. The repertoire was sequenced with immunoSEQ multiplex PCR; TCRdb's copy has only in-frame clones and lacks some. The sample gives some 130,000 clones, 77% of which show up once; more than 4% is in the top ten. The study's findings and limits: Researchers reportedly found TCR beta sequences accurately predicted most subjects' HLA-A and HLA-B alleles. In all likelihood, a cluster of highly shared sequence variants was a sequencing artifact. In a later analysis, at a false discovery rate of 0.05, approximately 16,000 TCR beta sequences matched HLA alleles.

The sequencing input was PBMCs. This TCR came from a male donor in good health and CMV-seropositive. The chain is built from TRBV6-4 and TRBJ2-1; 12 bases line up with TRBD2. DNA for the CDR3: TGTGCCAGCAGCCATGGGACTAGCGGGCCCAATGAGCAGTTCTTC. Translation: CASSHGTSGPNEQFF.